At least ten counts were recorded for the clone carrying this TCR beta chain. The record originates from a study of T-cell reconstitution after alpha-beta-depleted transplantation in children. The TCRbeta library incorporated unique molecular identifiers. TCRdb re-called the PCR reads with MiXCR, one entry per CDR3 protein. The sample includes roughly 190,000 distinct CDR3 sequences, about 15% of them seen just once. The germline CDR1 and CDR2 sequences are SGHVS and FNYEAQ. Trimming pared 5 bases from V and 2 bases from J, leaving 14 bases between. This CDR3 spans 15 amino acids. Sequences were derived from PBMCs from the stem cell graft donor, sampled from the stem cell graft. The receptor comes from a human donor who donated a stem cell graft to a child with acute lymphoblastic leukemia. The V and J genes are TRBV7-6 and TRBJ2-3; no firm D call. CDR3 DNA: TGTGCCAGCAGCCCCTACCGTCCCGACACAGATACGCAGTATTTT. Encoded protein: CASSPYRPDTDTQYF.